These T cell receptor beta chains were read from a single sample in a study of blood T cell repertoires in COVID-19. Here immunoSEQ multiplex PCR was the method, and the copy in TCRdb shows in-frame clones only, minus some. The sample lists approximately 240,000 clones; nearly 95% were seen once. The sample taken for sequencing was peripheral blood. The receptors were gathered from a man aged 30-40 years with COVID-19, enrolled during active disease. CDR3s include the opening cysteine and the closing phenylalanine or tryptophan. The order of the fields is V gene, J gene, clone size, D gene, CDR3 protein, CDR3 DNA. A D gene is named only where the DNA matches it firmly. Some rows have no size entry. The others give once, few or many, or a class for an expanded clone.

v_call: TRBV18
j_call: TRBJ2-7
clone_size: .
d_call: TRBD1
cdr3_aa: CASSPRDRVVGEQYF
cdr3_nt: TGTGCCAGCTCACCACGGGACAGGGTAGTAGGGGAGCAGTACTTC

v_call: TRBV6-2/TRBV6-3
j_call: TRBJ2-3
clone_size: .
d_call: TRBD1
cdr3_aa: CASSSSGQGTASDTQYF
cdr3_nt: TGTGCCAGCAGTTCCTCGGGACAGGGAACAGCATCAGATACGCAGTATTTT

v_call: TRBV3-1/TRBV3-2
j_call: TRBJ2-5
clone_size: .
d_call: .
cdr3_aa: CASSHLETQYF
cdr3_nt: TGTGCCAGCAGCCATCTTGAGACCCAGTACTTC

v_call: TRBV5-1
j_call: TRBJ2-7
clone_size: .
d_call: .
cdr3_aa: CASSVGAGSYEQYF
cdr3_nt: TGCGCCAGCAGCGTGGGGGCTGGTTCCTACGAGCAGTACTTC

v_call: TRBV19
j_call: TRBJ1-1
clone_size: .
d_call: .
cdr3_aa: CASSTRRVLTEAFF
cdr3_nt: TGTGCCAGTAGTACCCGACGGGTCCTCACTGAAGCTTTCTTT

v_call: TRBV19
j_call: TRBJ2-1
clone_size: .
d_call: TRBD1
cdr3_aa: CASSIDDGTGFYNEQFF
cdr3_nt: TGTGCCAGTAGTATAGATGACGGGACAGGATTTTACAATGAGCAGTTCTTC

v_call: TRBV29-1
j_call: TRBJ1-5
clone_size: .
d_call: .
cdr3_aa: CSVEDLRVRHF
cdr3_nt: TGCAGCGTTGAAGATTTACGGGTTAGGCATTTT

v_call: TRBV9
j_call: TRBJ2-2
clone_size: .
d_call: .
cdr3_aa: CASSARGIGPGELFF
cdr3_nt: TGTGCCAGCAGCGCACGGGGAATAGGGCCCGGGGAGCTGTTTTTT

v_call: TRBV19
j_call: TRBJ1-4
clone_size: few
d_call: .
cdr3_aa: CASSIGQRNEKLFF
cdr3_nt: TGTGCCAGTAGTATAGGACAGCGTAATGAAAAACTGTTTTTT

v_call: TRBV7-6
j_call: TRBJ1-5
clone_size: once
d_call: TRBD1
cdr3_aa: CASSLEARGRVQPQHF
cdr3_nt: TGTGCCAGCAGCTTAGAGGCCAGGGGGCGCGTTCAGCCCCAGCATTTT

v_call: TRBV29-1
j_call: TRBJ1-2
clone_size: .
d_call: .
cdr3_aa: CSAVGGGDYGYTF
cdr3_nt: TGCAGCGCCGTAGGGGGGGGAGACTATGGCTACACCTTC

v_call: TRBV6-6
j_call: TRBJ1-4
clone_size: few
d_call: .
cdr3_aa: CASRRDSGNEKLFF
cdr3_nt: TGTGCCAGCAGAAGGGACTCCGGCAATGAAAAACTGTTTTTT

v_call: TRBV28
j_call: TRBJ1-5
clone_size: .
d_call: TRBD1
cdr3_aa: CASRIRTGISNQPQHF
cdr3_nt: TGTGCCAGCAGGATAAGGACAGGGATTAGCAATCAGCCCCAGCATTTT

v_call: TRBV30
j_call: TRBJ2-7
clone_size: .
d_call: .
cdr3_aa: CACMLWSEQYF
cdr3_nt: TGTGCCTGTATGCTTTGGAGCGAGCAGTACTTC

v_call: TRBV19
j_call: TRBJ1-1
clone_size: .
d_call: .
cdr3_aa: CASSHASDRATEAFF
cdr3_nt: TGTGCCAGTAGTCATGCCTCAGACAGAGCAACTGAAGCTTTCTTT

v_call: TRBV6-6
j_call: TRBJ1-4
clone_size: once
d_call: TRBD1
cdr3_aa: CASTGTDENEKLFF
cdr3_nt: TGTGCCAGCACCGGGACAGACGAAAATGAAAAACTGTTTTTT

v_call: TRBV3-1/TRBV3-2
j_call: TRBJ1-2
clone_size: .
d_call: .
cdr3_aa: CASSQDSQPYGYTF
cdr3_nt: TGTGCCAGCAGCCAAGATTCACAGCCATATGGCTACACCTTC